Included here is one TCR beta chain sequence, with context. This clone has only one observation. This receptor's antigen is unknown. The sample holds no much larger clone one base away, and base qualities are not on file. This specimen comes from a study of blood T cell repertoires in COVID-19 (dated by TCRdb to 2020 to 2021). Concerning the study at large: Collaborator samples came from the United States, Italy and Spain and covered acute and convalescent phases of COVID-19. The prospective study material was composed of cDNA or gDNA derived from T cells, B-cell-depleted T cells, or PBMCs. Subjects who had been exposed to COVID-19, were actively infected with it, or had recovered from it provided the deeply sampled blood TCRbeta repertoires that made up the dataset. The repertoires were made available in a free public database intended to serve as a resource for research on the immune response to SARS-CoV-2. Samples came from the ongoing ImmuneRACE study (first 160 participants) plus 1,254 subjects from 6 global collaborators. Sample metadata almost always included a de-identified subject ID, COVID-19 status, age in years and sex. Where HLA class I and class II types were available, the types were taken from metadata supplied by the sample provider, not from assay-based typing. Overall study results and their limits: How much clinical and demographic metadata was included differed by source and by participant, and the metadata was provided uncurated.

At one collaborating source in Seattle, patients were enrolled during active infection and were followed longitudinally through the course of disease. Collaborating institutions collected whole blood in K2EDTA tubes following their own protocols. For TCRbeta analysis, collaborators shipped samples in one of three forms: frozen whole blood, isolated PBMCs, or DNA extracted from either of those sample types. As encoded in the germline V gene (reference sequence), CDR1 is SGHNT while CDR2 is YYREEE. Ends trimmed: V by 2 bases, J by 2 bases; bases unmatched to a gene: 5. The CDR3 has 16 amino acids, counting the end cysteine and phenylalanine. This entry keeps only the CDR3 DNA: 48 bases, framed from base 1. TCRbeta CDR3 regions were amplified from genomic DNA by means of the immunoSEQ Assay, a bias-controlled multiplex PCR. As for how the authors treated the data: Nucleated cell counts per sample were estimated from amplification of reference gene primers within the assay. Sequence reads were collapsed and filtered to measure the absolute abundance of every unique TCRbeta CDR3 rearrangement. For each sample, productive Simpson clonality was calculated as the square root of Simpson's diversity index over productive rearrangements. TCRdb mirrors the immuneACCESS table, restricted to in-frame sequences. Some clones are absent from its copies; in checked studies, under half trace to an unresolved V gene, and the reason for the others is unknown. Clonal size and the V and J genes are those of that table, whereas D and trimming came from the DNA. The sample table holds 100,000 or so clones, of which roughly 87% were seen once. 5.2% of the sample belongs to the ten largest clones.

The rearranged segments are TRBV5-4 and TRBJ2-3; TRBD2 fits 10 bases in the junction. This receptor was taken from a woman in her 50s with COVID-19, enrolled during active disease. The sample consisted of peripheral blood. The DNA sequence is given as TGTGCCAGCAGCTTTAGGCTAGCGGGGGTCACAGATACGCAGTATTTT. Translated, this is CASSFRLAGVTDTQYF.